Below, 7 T cell receptor beta chains from the same sample are listed, as sequenced in a study of T-cell reconstitution after alpha-beta-depleted transplantation in children. Construction of the TCRbeta library involved unique molecular identifiers. TCRdb reprocessed the PCR reads with MiXCR, giving one entry per CDR3 protein. Here the sample spans over 200,000 distinct CDR3 sequences, approximately 10% being singletons. The sample here was PBMCs, taken before TCRalphabeta/CD19-depleted stem cell transplant. The receptors were gathered from a child younger than two with acute myeloid leukemia, due to receive a stem cell transplant.

This clonotype was picked up many times. The CDR3 nucleotides are TGTGCCAGCAGCTCGGGGGGGCGAGATACGCAGTATTTT. Translation gives CASSSGGRDTQYF. V is TRBV7-3 and J is TRBJ2-3, with 8 bases lining up with TRBD2. Per the germline V gene, CDR1 is SGHTA and CDR2 is FQGTGA. The ends lost 4 bases at V and 5 bases at J; junction bases unmatched: 2. This CDR3 region has 13 residues. The variable domain in full, with the rest retrieved from reference TRBV7-3 and TRBJ2-3, is GAGVSQTPSNKVTEKGKYVELRCDPISGHTALYWYRQSLGQGPEFLIYFQGTGAADDSGLPNDRFFAVRPEGSVSTLKIQRTERGDSAVYLCASSSGGRDTQYFGPGTRLTVL.

This clonotype was seen ten or more times. This rearrangement joins TRBV6-5 to TRBJ2-3; 9 bases match TRBD2. The germline V gene has CDR1 MNHEY and CDR2 SVGAGI. Losses at the gene ends were 2 bases for V and 1 base for J; bases not matched to a gene: 10. This CDR3 region has 18 residues. CDR3 residues: CASSYTYPWTSGTDTQYF. CDR3 DNA sequence: TGTGCCAGCAGTTACACTTACCCGTGGACTAGCGGCACAGATACGCAGTATTTT.

This clonotype was found many times. The V and J genes are TRBV12-5 and TRBJ2-7, with 8 bases lining up with TRBD2. J lost 2 bases, V lost 8 bases, and 5 bases had no gene match. CDR3 length equals 13 residues. Germline V CDR1 and CDR2: LGHNT, FRNRAP. CDR3 coding DNA: TGTGCTAGTTGCAAACTAGCGGCCTACGAGCAGTACTTC. This sequence encodes CASCKLAAYEQYF. The variable domain in full, with the rest retrieved from reference TRBV12-5 and TRBJ2-7, is DARVTQTPRHKVTEMGQEVTMRCQPILGHNTVFWYRQTMMQGLELLAYFRNRAPLDDSGMPKDRFSAEMPDATLATLKIQPSEPRDSAVYFCASCKLAAYEQYFGPGTRLTVT.

Notes on this clonotype: One junction end disagrees with the germline gene, perhaps due to a read error. V gene TRBV25-1 combines with J gene TRBJ1-4; D is ambiguous. Germline loops: CDR1 MGHDK, CDR2 SYGVNS. There are 13 residues in the CDR3. CDR3 protein: CASPDGATGKTVF. The CDR3 nucleotides are TGTGCCAGCCCTGACGGAGCGACCGGAAAAACTGTTTTT. Full variable domain (rest looked up from reference TRBV25-1 and TRBJ1-4): EADIYQTPRYLVIGTGKKITLECSQTMGHDKMYWYQQDPGMELHLIHYSYGVNSTEKGDLSSESTVSRIRTEHFPLTLESARPSHTSQYLCASPDGATGKTVFGSGTQLSVL.

The genes are TRBV19 and TRBJ2-7; maybe TRBD2 (6 bases). Trimming left V 6 bases short and J 4 bases short, with 10 bases between. Germline CDR1 and CDR2: LNHDA and SQIVND (reference sequence). The CDR3 is 12 residues long. CDR3 nucleotide sequence: TGTGCCAGTAGATATAGCGGATACGAGCAGTACTTC. It codes for CASRYSGYEQYF.

This chain uses TRBV29-1 with TRBJ1-4; D not resolved. Germline V gives CDR1 SQVTM, CDR2 ANQGSEA. Trimming stripped 6 bases from V and 2 bases from J, with 13 bases between. The CDR3 extends over 14 amino acids. CDR3 residues: CSVGLGPTNEKLFF. Written as DNA, the CDR3 is TGCAGCGTCGGACTCGGGCCTACTAATGAAAAACTGTTTTTT.

The CDR3 DNA follows: TGTGCCAGCAGCTTGCGGCCAATAGCGCCAAGGGGACCCGGGGAGCTGTTTTTT. It specifies CASSLRPIAPRGPGELFF. This chain connects TRBV5-5 to TRBJ2-2; D tentatively fits TRBD1 or TRBD2 (5 bases each). Germline V gene data show CDR1 as SGHKS and CDR2 as YYEKEE (reference sequence). The CDR3 runs to 18 residues. V lost 1 base to trimming and J lost 6 bases, with 22 bases between them. Drawing the rest from reference TRBV5-5 and TRBJ2-2, the complete variable domain is DAGVTQSPTHLIKTRGQQVTLRCSPISGHKSVSWYQQVLGQGPQFIFQYYEKEERGRGNFPDRFSARQFPNYSSELNVNALLLGDSALYLCASSLRPIAPRGPGELFFGEGSRLTVL.